A single sample gave rise to the 27 T cell receptor beta chains below, sequenced in a study of shared clonotypes between healthy human individuals. Clones were sequenced by immunoSEQ multiplex PCR, and TCRdb holds only the in-frame ones, with some missing. The table shows about 2,500,000 clones, with approximately 90% occurring only once. The sequencing input was naive CD4+ T cells sorted from blood. The subset here: CD45RA+ positively selected. The receptors stem from a man aged 18 to 30 in good health.

The V gene is TRBV11-2, the J gene TRBJ2-5; the match to TRBD2 covers 8 bases. The length of the CDR3 is 17 residues. The V gene end was trimmed by 5 bases and the J gene end by 5 bases; junction bases not matched to a gene: 16. The germline V gene has CDR1 SGHAT and CDR2 FQNNGV. CDR3: CASSLGSGTSSVETQYF. CDR3 bases: TGTGCCAGCAGCCTGGGATCCGGGACTAGTAGCGTGGAGACCCAGTACTTC.

The genes are TRBV5-6 and TRBJ1-6, with 9 bases matching TRBD1. The CDR3 is 14 residues long. After removal of 0 bases from V and 8 bases from J, the junction contained 0 bases not matched to a gene. Germline V gene data show CDR1 as SGHDT and CDR2 as YYEEEE. The CDR3 DNA sequence: TGTGCCAGCAGCTTGGGGACAGGGGATTCACCCCTCCACTTT. The encoded protein is CASSLGTGDSPLHF.

The chain recombines TRBV7-2 with TRBJ2-5; D is unclear. V was trimmed by 5 bases and J by 5 bases, leaving 12 bases between them. Germline CDR1 is SGHTA and CDR2 is FQGNSA. This CDR3 comprises 13 residues. The CDR3 here is CASSIRAPETQYF. In nucleotides, the CDR3 is TGTGCCAGCAGCATACGGGCGCCGGAGACCCAGTACTTC. The full variable domain, completed using reference TRBV7-2 and TRBJ2-5, is GAGVSQSPSNKVTEKGKDVELRCDPISGHTALYWYRQSLGQGLEFLIYFQGNSAPDKSGLPSDRFSAERTGGSVSTLTIQRTQQEDSAVYLCASSIRAPETQYFGPGTRLLVL.

Concerning this clone itself: Other DNA sequences from this sample encode an identical CDR3 as well. The V call is TRBV6-5, the J call TRBJ2-3; no clear D. The CDR3 spans 11 residues. V shed 2 bases and J shed 5 bases, with 2 bases lying between them. Germline CDR1 MNHEY, CDR2 SVGAGI. CDR3 coding DNA: TGTGCCAGCAGTTACGGAGATACGCAGTATTTT. Its protein is CASSYGDTQYF.

The rearrangement joins TRBV27 to TRBJ2-7, with 10 bases fitting TRBD1. The CDR3 covers 17 residues. The trim removed 2 bases at V and 2 bases at J, leaving 9 bases unmatched. Germline V gives CDR1 MNHEY, CDR2 SMNVEV (reference sequence). DNA of the CDR3: TGTGCCAGCAGTTTAAAGAAGGACAGGGGGTCCCCCTACGAGCAGTACTTC. Translated, it gives CASSLKKDRGSPYEQYF.

The rearrangement links TRBV5-6 to TRBJ2-7; tentatively, D is TRBD1 (6 bases). The germline V gene has CDR1 SGHDT and CDR2 YYEEEE. V was clipped by 2 bases and J by 5 bases, with 14 bases between them. The CDR3 spans 14 residues. The DNA of the CDR3 is TGTGCCAGCAGCTTAGGTCACAGGGAGAACGAGCAGTACTTC. It yields the protein CASSLGHRENEQYF. Using reference TRBV5-6 and TRBJ2-7 for the parts outside the CDR3, the full variable domain is DAGVTQSPTHLIKTRGQQVTLRCSPKSGHDTVSWYQQALGQGPQFIFQYYEEEERQRGNFPDRFSGHQFPNYSSELNVNALLLGDSALYLCASSLGHRENEQYFGPGTRLTVT.

This clone was seen more than once but under ten times. V gene TRBV7-9 combines with J gene TRBJ1-6, with D possibly being TRBD1 (6 bases). The V end lost 5 bases, the J end lost 10 bases, and 15 bases lay between the germline ends. In germline, CDR1 is SEHNR, CDR2 FQNEAQ (reference sequence). The CDR3 has 14 amino acids. The CDR3 DNA reads as TGTGCCAGCAGCCAAGGGGGGGCTTGGTCACCCCTCCACTTT. It yields the protein CASSQGGAWSPLHF.

Turning to this clone: The sample carries other DNA sequences with the same CDR3. The rearrangement links TRBV30 to TRBJ1-6, with D uncertain. V was trimmed by 2 bases and J by 10 bases, leaving 9 bases between them. CDR1 GTSNPN and CDR2 SVGIG come from the germline V gene (reference sequence). The CDR3 covers 12 residues. CDR3 loop: CAWSPEGSPLHF. CDR3 nucleotides: TGTGCCTGGAGTCCGGAGGGCTCACCCCTCCACTTT.

V and J are TRBV7-2 and TRBJ1-5; 7 bases line up with TRBD1. The length of the CDR3 is 19 residues. The germline V gene encodes CDR1 SGHTA and CDR2 FQGNSA. With V trimmed by 4 bases and J by 2 bases, 17 bases remained unmatched. The CDR3 reads CASSSLSTRQGLGNQPQHF. CDR3 nucleotide sequence: TGTGCCAGCAGCTCCTTATCGACCCGACAGGGATTGGGCAATCAGCCCCAGCATTTT.

This chain connects TRBV4-3 to TRBJ1-2; D remains ambiguous. The CDR3 is 16 amino acids. Trimming took 0 bases from V and 5 from J, leaving 16 bases between them. From germline, CDR1 is LGHNA and CDR2 YSLEER. The CDR3 protein is CASSQDLAGVFYGYTF. DNA of the CDR3: TGCGCCAGCAGCCAAGATCTGGCAGGTGTCTTTTATGGCTACACCTTC.

The genes are TRBV6-5 and TRBJ1-5; 8 nucleotides match TRBD1. With 6 bases clipped from V and 2 bases from J, the junction kept 6 bases outside the gene matches. The CDR3 loop spans 15 amino acids. CDR1 and CDR2 (germline): MNHEY, SVGAGI. In DNA form, the CDR3 reads TGTGCCAGCAGATCAGGACAGGGAGGCAATCAGCCCCAGCATTTT. Amino acids: CASRSGQGGNQPQHF.

This chain uses TRBV7-2 with TRBJ1-2, with D uncertain. This CDR3 spans 16 amino acids. Germline CDR1 reads SGHTA; CDR2 reads FQGNSA. Trimming removed 2 bases at V and 4 bases at J, with 17 bases between. For the CDR3, the DNA is TGTGCCAGCAGCTTATTCCCCGCGGGGTCGTTCTATGGCTACACCTTC. It codes for CASSLFPAGSFYGYTF.

This chain joins TRBV27 and TRBJ1-4; D is undetermined. Germline V gene sequence: CDR1 MNHEY, CDR2 SMNVEV (reference sequence). The CDR3 has 13 residues. The V gene lost 1 base and the J gene lost 8 bases, with 8 bases spanning the gap. As DNA, the CDR3 is TGTGCCAGCAGTTTATTCGGTGGCGAAAAACTGTTTTTT. Translating it yields CASSLFGGEKLFF.

This clone was detected once. The same CDR3 arises from other DNA sequences in this sample as well. The genes are TRBV7-6 and TRBJ1-1; D uncertain. V was clipped by 1 base and J by 1 base, with 7 bases between them. Germline V lookup: CDR1 SGHVS, CDR2 FNYEAQ. The CDR3 spans 14 residues. CDR3 coding DNA: TGTGCCAGCAGCTTAGGGCAGCGGAACACTGAAGCTTTCTTT. Translation gives CASSLGQRNTEAFF.

The chain recombines TRBV18 with TRBJ2-2; D might be TRBD2 (5 bases). Germline CDR1 and CDR2: KGHSH and LQKENI. V lost 7 bases and J 5 bases, leaving 14 bases between the germline ends. This CDR3 is 14 amino acids long. The CDR3, as DNA: TGTGCCAGCTACGCGGGCACGGGTACCGGGGAGCTGTTTTTT. Translating it yields CASYAGTGTGELFF.

The rearrangement uses TRBV5-1 and TRBJ2-3; no clear D. Germline values: CDR1 SGHRS, CDR2 YFSETQ. The V end lost 0 bases, the J end lost 4 bases, and 9 bases lay between the germline ends. The CDR3 extends over 14 amino acids. CDR3 DNA: TGCGCCAGCAGCTTGGGACACCAGGCAGATACGCAGTATTTT. It yields the protein CASSLGHQADTQYF.

This clone was picked up one time. This chain uses TRBV11-2 with TRBJ2-5; D is tentatively TRBD1 or TRBD2 (5 bases each). The CDR3 is 14 amino acids. CDR1 SGHAT and CDR2 FQNNGV come from the germline V gene. Trimming shortened V by 5 bases and J by 5 bases, and 15 bases separated the two germline ends. The CDR3 region has the DNA TGTGCCAGCAGCCTAGCTAGGACAAGGGAGACCCAGTACTTC. This sequence encodes CASSLARTRETQYF.

This clone has just a few counts. V and J are TRBV19 and TRBJ1-5, with D possibly being TRBD1 (5 bases). Germline CDR1 LNHDA, CDR2 SQIVND (reference sequence). The CDR3 length is 16 residues. Trimming stripped 1 base from V and 4 bases from J, with 14 bases between. The CDR3 here is CASSIGGGRVNQPQHF. The CDR3 DNA follows: TGTGCCAGTAGTATAGGGGGCGGCAGAGTAAATCAGCCCCAGCATTTT.

This rearrangement joins TRBV7-3 to TRBJ1-1; D is possibly TRBD1 (6 bases). In germline, CDR1 is SGHTA, CDR2 FQGTGA. This CDR3 is 13 amino acids long. The V end lost 5 bases, the J end lost 4 bases, and 11 bases lay between the germline ends. In DNA form, the CDR3 reads TGTGCCAGCAGCATACAGGGAGGCACTGAAGCTTTCTTT. Its protein product is CASSIQGGTEAFF.

The chain couples TRBV5-1 to TRBJ2-5; D is unresolved. Germline V lookup: CDR1 SGHRS, CDR2 YFSETQ. The ends were cut back, 2 bases at V and 2 bases at J, with 25 bases in the middle. The CDR3 length is 19 residues. The CDR3 sequence is CASSLGFGTAKKFQETQYF. CDR3 coding DNA: TGCGCCAGCAGCTTAGGTTTTGGTACTGCGAAAAAGTTTCAAGAGACCCAGTACTTC.

The chain links TRBV4-3 to TRBJ2-1; 7 nucleotides line up with TRBD2. CDR1 and CDR2 from the germline V gene are LGHNA and YSLEER. V lost 0 bases to trimming and J lost 5 bases; unmatched junction nucleotides: 10. The length of the CDR3 is 17 residues. The CDR3 nucleotides are TGCGCCAGCAGCCAAGAACCCCTTGGCGGGAGTAACAATGAGCAGTTCTTC. Translation gives CASSQEPLGGSNNEQFF.

This clone appeared a single time. The chain is built from TRBV9 and TRBJ1-6; 7 nucleotides agree with TRBD1. The CDR3 totals 16 residues. Unmatched junction bases numbered 3, after V lost 3 bases and J lost 0 bases. From germline, CDR1 is SGDLS and CDR2 YYNGEE. For the CDR3, the DNA is TGTGCCAGCAGCGCGACAGGGAGCTCCTATAATTCACCCCTCCACTTT. Translated, it gives CASSATGSSYNSPLHF. The full variable domain, in which reference TRBV9 and TRBJ1-6 provide the parts outside the CDR3, is DSGVTQTPKHLITATGQRVTLRCSPRSGDLSVYWYQQSLDQGLQFLIQYYNGEERAKGNILERFSAQQFPDLHSELNLSSLELGDSALYFCASSATGSSYNSPLHFGNGTRLTVT.

The chain joins TRBV2 to TRBJ2-4, with D possibly being TRBD1 (6 bases). CDR1 is SNHLY and CDR2 is FYNNEI in the germline V gene. With 2 bases removed from V and 9 bases from J, the gap between germline ends came to 11 bases. The CDR3 is 13 amino acids. CDR3 in amino acids: CASSESQGSIQYF. CDR3 in DNA: TGTGCCAGCAGTGAAAGTCAGGGGAGCATTCAGTACTTC.

This clone was detected once. The junction does not match germline at one end; this may be a read error. The chain recombines TRBV11-2 with TRBJ2-1; D remains unclear. The germline V gene has CDR1 SGHAT and CDR2 FQNNGV. This CDR3 region has 15 residues. Written as DNA, the CDR3 is TGTGCCAGCAGCCCCGAGAGGCGGCCCTACAATGGGCAGTTCTTC. Its protein is CASSPERRPYNGQFF.

The V gene is TRBV5-1, the J gene TRBJ2-2; 14 bases align to TRBD2. The CDR3 covers 18 residues. Germline CDR1 is SGHRS and CDR2 is YFSETQ. The junction had 11 bases not matched to a gene; V was cut back by 4 bases and J by 6 bases. The CDR3 sequence: CASSAWTSGGPEAGELFF. The CDR3 region has the DNA TGCGCCAGCAGCGCATGGACTAGCGGGGGGCCAGAGGCCGGGGAGCTGTTTTTT.

V is TRBV5-1 and J is TRBJ1-1; D may be TRBD1 (6 bases). V lost 1 base to trimming and J lost 8 bases, with 18 bases between them. The CDR3 sequence is 15 residues long. Germline V CDR1 and CDR2: SGHRS, YFSETQ. DNA of the CDR3: TGCGCCAGCAGCTTGACACAGGGAGCAGTTGGGGAAGCTTTCTTT. It is translated as CASSLTQGAVGEAFF.

Comment on this clone: Germline is not matched at one junction end, which may reflect a read error. The V call is TRBV7-7, the J call TRBJ2-2, with no clear D. This CDR3 comprises 13 residues. CDR1 is SSHAT, CDR2 FNYEAQ, per germline (reference sequence). The CDR3 DNA reads TGTGCTAGCAGCTTAATTTTTAGCGGGGAGCTGTTTTTT. Its translation: CASSLIFSGELFF.